Following are 21 T cell receptor beta chains from one sample sequenced in a study of OX40 agonist ivuxolimab in advanced cancers. Library generation was performed with the immunoSEQ multiplex PCR assay. Entries here come from immuneACCESS through TCRdb and include only in-frame sequences with V and J called. Some clones fail to appear in such tables; in the studies checked, an unresolved V gene covers under half of the shortfall, and the cause of the remainder is unknown. The sample includes about 39,000 clones, with around 90% observed a single time. About 20% of the sample rests with the top ten. The sample in question was CD4+ or CD8+ T cells sorted from blood, obtained in a trial of the OX40 agonist ivuxolimab. These TCRs come from an adult with an advanced solid tumor such as melanoma, head and neck, liver or kidney cancer.

The count of this clone is one. This rearrangement joins TRBV27 to TRBJ2-7; TRBD1 matches 7 bases. Germline V gives CDR1 MNHEY, CDR2 SMNVEV (reference sequence). There are 12 residues in the CDR3. The ends lost 6 bases at V and 3 bases at J; junction bases unmatched: 2. For the CDR3, the DNA is TGTGCCAGCAGCGGGACAGACTACGAGCAGTACTTC. Amino acids: CASSGTDYEQYF.

This chain connects TRBV27 to TRBJ2-3, with D unresolved. Germline CDR1 is MNHEY and CDR2 is SMNVEV (reference sequence). V dropped 4 bases and J dropped 0 bases, with 5 bases sitting between them. The CDR3 spans 13 residues. CDR3 loop: CASSWESTDTQYF. Here the CDR3 DNA reads TGTGCCAGCAGTTGGGAAAGCACAGATACGCAGTATTTT.

This chain uses TRBV28 with TRBJ1-1; D ambiguous. The V gene lost 8 bases and the J gene lost 1 base, with 20 bases spanning the gap. This CDR3 contains 16 residues. CDR1 and CDR2 (germline): MDHEN, SYDVKM. The CDR3 DNA reads TGTGCCAGCGCCCCCGGACGGTTGGGCCCGAACACTGAAGCTTTCTTT. It is translated as CASAPGRLGPNTEAFF.

The rearrangement links TRBV27 to TRBJ2-7; 8 bases align to TRBD2. Germline CDR1 and CDR2: MNHEY and SMNVEV (reference sequence). Losses at the gene ends were 4 bases for V and 6 bases for J; bases not matched to a gene: 14. The CDR3 is made up of 16 amino acids. CDR3 sequence (DNA): TGTGCCAGCAGTTCCCCATTTAGCGGGATGAGGTGCGAGCAGTACTTC. It is translated as CASSSPFSGMRCEQYF.

The V and J genes are TRBV11-3 and TRBJ1-1, with 8 bases lining up with TRBD1. There are 17 residues in the CDR3. V lost 3 bases to trimming and J lost 0 bases; unmatched junction nucleotides: 9. Germline CDR1 SGHNT, CDR2 YENEEA. Here the CDR3 DNA reads TGTGCCAGCAGCTTGTCCGGACAGGGCCCGATGAACACTGAAGCTTTCTTT. Encoded protein: CASSLSGQGPMNTEAFF.

The chain uses TRBV28 and TRBJ1-5; 7 bases line up with TRBD1. The CDR3 is 17 amino acids. Germline CDR1 and CDR2: MDHEN and SYDVKM. V shed 4 bases, J shed 8 bases, and the junction held 17 bases outside the gene matches. The CDR3 DNA reads TGTGCCAGCAGTTCCCCAGGAAGCTCGACAGGGCGAAAGCCCCAGCATTTT. Translation gives CASSSPGSSTGRKPQHF. Full variable domain (outside the CDR3, taken from reference TRBV28 and TRBJ1-5): DVKVTQSSRYLVKRTGEKVFLECVQDMDHENMFWYRQDPGLGLRLIYFSYDVKMKEKGDIPEGYSVSREKKERFSLILESASTNQTSMYLCASSSPGSSTGRKPQHFGDGTRLSIL.

The chain uses TRBV19 and TRBJ2-7; D uncertain. CDR3 length equals 13 residues. Between the trimmed V and J ends, which lost 10 bases and 4 bases, there was a span of 17 bases. The germline V gene has CDR1 LNHDA and CDR2 SQIVND (reference sequence). In DNA form, the CDR3 reads TGTGCCACCTCACTAACCCTACTTTACGAGCAGTACTTC. It codes for CATSLTLLYEQYF.

This rearrangement joins TRBV5-4 to TRBJ2-7, with D possibly being TRBD2 (5 bases). From germline, CDR1 is SGHNT and CDR2 YYREEE (reference sequence). Between the trimmed V and J ends, which lost 4 bases and 6 bases, there was a span of 17 bases. CDR3 length: 14 residues. The CDR3 sequence is CASSPAARGGEQYF. The CDR3 coding sequence is TGTGCCAGCAGCCCCGCAGCTCGTGGAGGCGAGCAGTACTTC.

The V gene is TRBV6-5, the J gene TRBJ2-5, with 11 nucleotides matching TRBD2. The CDR3 has 16 amino acids. The germline V gene has CDR1 MNHEY and CDR2 SVGAGI. V gave up 0 bases and J gave up 3 bases; unmatched junction bases: 3. CDR3 nucleotide sequence: TGTGCCAGCAGTTACTCGTTACTAGCGGGAGAAGAGACCCAGTACTTC. Translation: CASSYSLLAGEETQYF.

The J gene is TRBJ1-1, the V gene TRBV5-1; 7 nucleotides agree with TRBD1. CDR3 length: 15 residues. V lost 0 bases to trimming and J lost 1 base; unmatched junction nucleotides: 3. The germline V gene has CDR1 SGHRS and CDR2 YFSETQ. CDR3 bases: TGCGCCAGCAGCTTGGGGTGGACAGGGAACACTGAAGCTTTCTTT. The encoded protein is CASSLGWTGNTEAFF.

The chain employs TRBV4-1 and TRBJ1-5; unclear D gene. The CDR3 has 14 residues. CDR1 is MGHRA, CDR2 YSYEKL, per germline. Trimming stripped 0 bases from V and 6 bases from J, with 9 bases between. In DNA form, the CDR3 reads TGCGCCAGCAGCCAAGAGTCGGGCATTCAGCCCCAGCATTTT. Protein sequence: CASSQESGIQPQHF.

The V call is TRBV28, the J call TRBJ1-2, with D possibly matching TRBD1 (5 bases). Trimming pared 5 bases from V and 11 bases from J, leaving 15 bases between. Germline CDR1 and CDR2: MDHEN and SYDVKM. This CDR3 comprises 12 residues. The CDR3 spells CASSPGTPGYTF. The CDR3 nucleotides are TGTGCCAGCAGTCCCGGGACCCCTGGTTACACCTTC.

The chain employs TRBV7-9 and TRBJ1-5; no clear D. Trimming took off 0 bases at V and 7 bases at J, with 7 bases between the two ends. CDR1 is SEHNR and CDR2 is FQNEAQ in the germline V gene (reference sequence). The CDR3 covers 13 residues. This CDR3 is CASSLAGGQPQHF. DNA of the CDR3: TGTGCCAGCAGCTTAGCGGGAGGACAGCCCCAGCATTTT.

This clone is termed medium-sized (0.01 to 0.1%). The rearrangement joins TRBV7-2 to TRBJ2-7; 7 positions match TRBD2. This CDR3 region has 14 residues. V was clipped by 2 bases and J by 6 bases; unmatched bases: 7. The germline V gene has CDR1 SGHTA and CDR2 FQGNSA. Written as DNA, the CDR3 is TGTGCCAGCAGCTTAACGGCGGGAGCTCGCGAGCAGTACTTC. Its translation is CASSLTAGAREQYF.

The chain employs TRBV6-5 and TRBJ2-7; 8 nucleotides match TRBD1. Germline V gene sequence: CDR1 MNHEY, CDR2 SVGAGI. CDR3 length equals 14 residues. The trim removed 0 bases at V and 3 bases at J, leaving 1 base unmatched. The CDR3 sequence: CASSYSDRGYEQYF. Here the CDR3 DNA reads TGTGCCAGCAGTTACTCCGACAGGGGCTACGAGCAGTACTTC.

The chain carries TRBV18 and TRBJ2-1, with 11 nucleotides matching TRBD2. The V gene end was trimmed by 4 bases and the J gene end by 8 bases; junction bases not matched to a gene: 13. CDR3 length equals 17 residues. Germline lookup yields CDR1 KGHSH and CDR2 LQKENI. CDR3 in amino acids: CASSQTSGEVGSHEQFF. The CDR3 DNA follows: TGTGCCAGCTCACAGACTAGCGGGGAAGTGGGTTCGCATGAGCAGTTCTTC.

The rearrangement joins TRBV4-1 to TRBJ2-1; no reliable D call. The CDR3 consists of 14 residues. The germline CDR1 and CDR2 sequences are MGHRA and YSYEKL. The V gene lost 1 base and the J gene lost 9 bases, with 13 bases spanning the gap. The CDR3 loop is CASSQGEARGEQFF. The CDR3 nucleotides read TGCGCCAGCAGCCAAGGAGAAGCCCGCGGTGAGCAGTTCTTC.

The chain carries TRBV6-1 and TRBJ1-1; D not certain. Looked up from germline, CDR1 is MNHNS and CDR2 is SASEGT. V lost 10 bases and J lost 4, with 10 bases in between. The CDR3 has 11 residues. The CDR3 bases are TGTGCCACCGAACGGTTCACTGAAGCTTTCTTT. This codes for CATERFTEAFF.

The chain recombines TRBV2 with TRBJ2-4; 10 nucleotides align to TRBD2. The CDR3 spans 13 residues. The J segment lost 11 bases and the V segment lost 5 bases, leaving 6 bases of the junction unmatched. CDR1 and CDR2 from the germline V gene are SNHLY and FYNNEI. The CDR3 sequence: CASSKSSGSFQYF. In nucleotides, the CDR3 is TGTGCCAGCAGTAAATCTAGCGGGAGTTTTCAGTACTTC.

This chain joins TRBV29-1 and TRBJ2-7, with TRBD1 identical over 8 bases. Germline V lookup: CDR1 SQVTM, CDR2 ANQGSEA. Unmatched junction bases numbered 7, after V lost 0 bases and J lost 0 bases. CDR3 length: 16 residues. CDR3 DNA: TGCAGCGTTGAAGAAGGAAGGACAGGGAGCTCCTACGAGCAGTACTTC. Translating gives CSVEEGRTGSSYEQYF.

The V gene is TRBV7-9, the J gene TRBJ2-7; no reliable D call. In germline, CDR1 is SEHNR, CDR2 FQNEAQ (reference sequence). The CDR3 has 13 residues. Trimming pared 2 bases from V and 0 bases from J, leaving 5 bases between. The DNA for the CDR3 is TGTGCCAGCAGCTTACCTACCTCCTACGAGCAGTACTTC. This translates into CASSLPTSYEQYF.